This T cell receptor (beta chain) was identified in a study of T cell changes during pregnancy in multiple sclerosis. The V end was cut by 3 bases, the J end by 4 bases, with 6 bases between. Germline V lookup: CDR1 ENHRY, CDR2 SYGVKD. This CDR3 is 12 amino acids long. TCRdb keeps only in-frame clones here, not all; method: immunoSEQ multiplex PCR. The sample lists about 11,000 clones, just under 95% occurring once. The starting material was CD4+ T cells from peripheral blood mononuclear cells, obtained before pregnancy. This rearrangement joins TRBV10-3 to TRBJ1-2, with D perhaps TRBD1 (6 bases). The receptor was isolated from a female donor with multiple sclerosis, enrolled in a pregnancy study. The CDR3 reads CAISDRGYGYTF. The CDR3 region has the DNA TGTGCCATCAGTGACAGGGGCTATGGCTACACCTTC.